This paragraph reports one TCR beta chain. As originally analysed: Amplification with reference gene primers provided the estimates of nucleated cell counts. Sequenced by immunoSEQ multiplex PCR; TCRdb stores in-frame clones only, minus some. That table is the source of V, J and clone size, and D and trimming were worked out from the DNA. The sample lists under 100,000 clones, 90% occurring once. The source of the sample is a study of blood T cell repertoires in COVID-19. Study context: Spain, Italy and the United States supplied samples that represented acute and convalescent COVID-19. PBMCs, B-cell-depleted T cells, or T cells provided the cDNA or gDNA that made up the material.

Input material: peripheral blood. This TCR was sampled from a man in his forties or fifties with acute or convalescent COVID-19.

CDR3 DNA: TGTGCCAGCAGTTTACTCACTGGCAGACTAGCTAGAGAGCAGTACTTC. Amino acid sequence: CASSLLTGRLAREQYF. The chain couples TRBV27 to TRBJ2-7; 7 nucleotides match TRBD2. Germline CDR1 and CDR2: MNHEY and SMNVEV (reference sequence). This CDR3 region has 16 residues. V trimming: 2 bases; J trimming: 7 bases; junction bases outside the gene matches: 14.